This entry lists 20 T cell receptor beta chains sequenced from one sample in a study of T cells after yellow fever vaccination. Via MiXCR, TCRdb re-called the 5' RACE reads, giving one row per CDR3 protein. This sample has hundreds of thousands of distinct CDR3 sequences, with roughly 13% found just once. The sample in question was PBMCs, obtained on the day of the yellow fever booster vaccination. The receptors were gathered from a young man who received the YFV17D yellow fever vaccine.

There are a few counts of this clonotype. This chain connects TRBV6-1 to TRBJ1-5; D remains unclear. With 11 bases removed from V and 0 bases from J, the gap between germline ends came to 11 bases. The CDR3 runs 13 residues. Germline CDR1 MNHNS, CDR2 SASEGT. The chain's CDR3 is CAGAVDSNQPQHF. For the CDR3, the DNA is TGTGCCGGAGCAGTCGATAGCAATCAGCCCCAGCATTTT.

This clonotype was seen more than once but under ten times. The V and J genes are TRBV6-5 and TRBJ2-1; no reliable D call. The ends were cut back, 2 bases at V and 10 bases at J, with 6 bases in the middle. Per the germline V gene, CDR1 is MNHEY and CDR2 is SVGAGI. The CDR3 is made up of 11 amino acids. The CDR3 DNA reads as TGTGCCAGCAGTTACGTGGGGGAGCAGTTCTTC. Translated, it gives CASSYVGEQFF.

This clonotype occurred a few times. The chain combines TRBV12-3 or TRBV12-4 with TRBJ2-7, with D possibly called TRBD1 or TRBD2 (5 bases each). This CDR3 is built from 16 residues. Trimming pared 5 bases from V and 1 base from J, leaving 18 bases between. The CDR3 region is CASSPGTRTQSYEQYF. CDR3 sequence (DNA): TGTGCCAGCAGTCCGGGGACGCGTACCCAATCCTACGAGCAGTACTTC.

The table lists this clonotype with many counts. The chain carries TRBV4-1 and TRBJ2-5; D perhaps matches TRBD2 (7 bases). V lost 1 base, J lost 7 bases, and 25 bases lay in between. This CDR3 contains 18 residues. In germline, CDR1 is MGHRA, CDR2 YSYEKL. This chain's CDR3 is CASSQVRRGGSPMGTQYF. The CDR3 DNA sequence: TGCGCCAGCAGCCAAGTTCGAAGGGGGGGATCCCCCATGGGGACCCAGTACTTC.

This clonotype turned up a few times. The CDR3 spells CASSLVWTSYNEQFF. CDR3 nucleotide sequence: TGTGCCAGCAGCTTAGTATGGACAAGCTACAATGAGCAGTTCTTC. The rearrangement joins TRBV7-2 to TRBJ2-1; TRBD1 might be the D (5 bases). The germline CDR1 and CDR2 sequences are SGHTA and FQGNSA. The CDR3 extends over 15 amino acids. Between the trimmed V and J ends, which lost 1 base and 3 bases, there was a span of 10 bases.

The J gene is TRBJ2-1, the V gene TRBV28; 7 nucleotides align to TRBD2. The CDR3 loop spans 15 amino acids. The germline gives CDR1 MDHEN, CDR2 SYDVKM. J lost 2 bases, V lost 7 bases, and 8 bases had no gene match. This chain's CDR3 is CASIVQGLPYNEQFF. CDR3 DNA: TGTGCCAGCATCGTCCAGGGACTACCCTACAATGAGCAGTTCTTC.

This clonotype was counted at least ten times. The chain combines TRBV4-3 with TRBJ2-2, with a tentative D call TRBD2 (6 bases). The CDR3 is 15 residues long. Germline CDR1 and CDR2: LGHNA and YSLEER. Between the trimmed V and J ends, which lost 4 bases and 6 bases, there was a span of 15 bases. The CDR3 sequence is CASSPRDLGAGELFF. The CDR3 DNA follows: TGCGCCAGCAGCCCCCGGGACTTAGGTGCCGGGGAGCTGTTTTTT.

The J gene is TRBJ2-1, the V gene TRBV20-1; 7 nucleotides align to TRBD2. V lost 6 bases and J lost 7; bases outside the gene matches: 6. CDR1 is DFQATT, CDR2 SNEGSKA, per germline (reference sequence). This CDR3 spans 12 amino acids. This CDR3 reads CSAPGLGNEQFF. In nucleotides, the CDR3 is TGCAGTGCCCCAGGACTAGGTAATGAGCAGTTCTTC.

V and J are TRBV20-1 and TRBJ2-1; TRBD2 might be the D (6 bases). Germline V gives CDR1 DFQATT, CDR2 SNEGSKA (reference sequence). V lost 0 bases, J lost 9 bases, and 12 bases lay in between. This CDR3 contains 13 residues. CDR3 coding DNA: TGCAGTGCTAGAGAAATAGGACTAACTGAGCAGTTCTTC. It is translated as CSAREIGLTEQFF.

The chain carries TRBV5-6 and TRBJ2-7, with 9 bases fitting TRBD2. Germline V gene data show CDR1 as SGHDT and CDR2 as YYEEEE. V lost 4 bases and J lost 4; bases outside the gene matches: 6. The CDR3 contains 14 residues. Here the CDR3 DNA reads TGTGCCAGCAGCGTTAGCGGGGGAGAGTACGAGCAGTACTTC. Its protein product is CASSVSGGEYEQYF.

This clonotype occurred a few times. This chain joins TRBV4-3 and TRBJ1-1; D not resolved. The CDR3 has 12 amino acids. Per germline, CDR1 LGHNA and CDR2 YSLEER. Deletions cut 1 base from V and 8 bases from J, with 8 bases between. Written as DNA, the CDR3 is TGCGCCAGCAGCCAAGGCGGGAGGGAAGCTTTCTTT. It yields the protein CASSQGGREAFF.

Remarks on this clonotype: A clone one base away is much larger, so this may be a read error. V is TRBV20-1 and J is TRBJ2-2; D is possibly TRBD2 (8 bases). The CDR3 has 14 amino acids. Germline CDR1 and CDR2: DFQATT and SNEGSKA (reference sequence). Deletions cut 5 bases from V and 9 bases from J, with 19 bases between. In DNA form, the CDR3 reads TGCAGTGCTGCGGGGGGCAGGGGGTCCTGGGAGCTGTTTTTT. This encodes CSAAGGRGSWELFF.

The table lists this clonotype with a few counts. This chain uses TRBV5-1 with TRBJ2-5, with 11 nucleotides matching TRBD1. This CDR3 has 13 amino acids. Trimming removed 4 bases from V and 7 bases from J; junction bases left unmatched: 3. Germline V gene lookup returns CDR1 SGHRS and CDR2 YFSETQ. The CDR3 sequence is CASSGGTGGTQYF. Written as DNA, the CDR3 is TGCGCCAGCAGCGGCGGGACAGGGGGGACCCAGTACTTC. Full variable domain (missing parts from reference TRBV5-1 and TRBJ2-5): KAGVTQTPRYLIKTRGQQVTLSCSPISGHRSVSWYQQTPGQGLQFLFEYFSETQRNKGNFPGRFSGRQFSNSRSEMNVSTLELGDSALYLCASSGGTGGTQYFGPGTRLLVL.

The chain uses TRBV12-3 or TRBV12-4 and TRBJ2-3; the D is unclear. CDR3 length: 13 amino acids. The ends were cut back, 2 bases at V and 5 bases at J, with 8 bases in the middle. The CDR3 DNA reads TGTGCCAGCAGTTTATTTGAGTTAGATACGCAGTATTTT. This gives the protein CASSLFELDTQYF.

This clonotype was found many times. V and J are TRBV4-1 and TRBJ2-3; a possible D gene is TRBD2 (6 bases). The CDR3 has 17 amino acids. V lost 1 base, J lost 7 bases, and 21 bases lay in between. CDR1 and CDR2 from the germline V gene are MGHRA and YSYEKL. The CDR3 region is CASSQGETRRDSNTQYF. The DNA of the CDR3 is TGCGCCAGCAGCCAAGGGGAGACTCGGAGGGATTCGAATACGCAGTATTTT.

This clonotype was observed a handful of times. The chain combines TRBV20-1 with TRBJ1-1, with a tentative D call TRBD1 (6 bases). Trimming removed 3 bases from V and 1 base from J, with 12 bases in between. The CDR3 is made up of 14 amino acids. CDR1 DFQATT and CDR2 SNEGSKA come from the germline V gene (reference sequence). CDR3 nucleotide sequence: TGCAGTGCTAGGAGGGGGGCGCCGAACACTGAAGCTTTCTTT. The encoded protein is CSARRGAPNTEAFF.

The rearrangement joins TRBV5-5 to TRBJ2-7; D is uncertain. Per the germline V gene, CDR1 is SGHKS and CDR2 is YYEKEE (reference sequence). The CDR3 is made up of 12 amino acids. The germline V and J ends were trimmed by 0 bases and 7 bases, with 8 bases remaining between them. CDR3 protein: CASSLGVDEQYF. The CDR3 coding sequence is TGTGCCAGCAGCTTGGGTGTAGATGAGCAGTACTTC.

This clonotype was seen a handful of times. The CDR3 here is CASSLEPGVAYEQYF. The CDR3 bases are TGCGCCAGCAGCTTGGAGCCAGGGGTCGCCTACGAGCAGTACTTC. The chain carries TRBV5-1 and TRBJ2-7; TRBD1 is a possible D gene (6 bases). Germline loops: CDR1 SGHRS, CDR2 YFSETQ. Trimming removed 0 bases at V and 2 bases at J, with 12 bases between. This CDR3 spans 15 amino acids.

This clonotype was detected ten times or more. The chain joins TRBV12-3 or TRBV12-4 to TRBJ2-1; D gene ambiguous. This CDR3 spans 13 amino acids. Trimming removed 3 bases at V and 6 bases at J, with 9 bases between. CDR3 region: CASSFRGGNEQFF. Here the CDR3 DNA reads TGTGCCAGCAGTTTCCGAGGTGGCAATGAGCAGTTCTTC.

The CDR3 nucleotides read TGTGCCAGTAGCGGGGACAGCACAGATACGCAGTATTTT. Its protein is CASSGDSTDTQYF. The rearrangement links TRBV2 to TRBJ2-3, with TRBD2 identical over 8 bases. Germline-derived CDR1 and CDR2 are SNHLY and FYNNEI. This CDR3 contains 13 residues. Trimming at V came to 9 bases and at J to 0 bases, leaving 2 bases not matched to a gene.